The 30 T cell receptor beta chains presented below share a single source sample, sequenced in a study of cytomegalovirus exposure and HLA in healthy donors. The PCR used 60 Vbeta and 13 Jbeta primers. Repertoires were generated with immunoSEQ multiplex PCR, while TCRdb's copy carries only in-frame clones and drops some. The sample has 150,000 to 200,000 clones, about four fifths seen once. Sequencing was performed on PBMCs. The receptors were gathered from a woman aged 25 to 39 in good health and CMV-seropositive.

V and J are TRBV27 and TRBJ2-3; D remains unclear. CDR1 and CDR2 from the germline V gene are MNHEY and SMNVEV (reference sequence). The CDR3 is made up of 12 amino acids. Trimming removed 6 bases at V and 2 bases at J, with 6 bases between. The CDR3 loop is CASRSITDTQYF. The DNA for the CDR3 is TGTGCCAGCAGGAGTATCACAGATACGCAGTATTTT.

V gene TRBV5-1 combines with J gene TRBJ1-2, with a possible D match to TRBD1 (6 bases). The germline V gene has CDR1 SGHRS and CDR2 YFSETQ. The V end was cut by 6 bases, the J end by 2 bases, with 14 bases between. This CDR3 has 14 residues. CDR3: CASTRDTANYGYTF. The CDR3 bases are TGCGCCAGCACCCGGGACACGGCAAACTATGGCTACACCTTC.

The chain is built from TRBV2 and TRBJ2-5; 11 bases line up with TRBD2. The CDR3 totals 16 residues. The V segment lost 1 base and the J segment 7 bases; nucleotides outside the gene matches: 8. Germline V gene data show CDR1 as SNHLY and CDR2 as FYNNEI. The DNA of the CDR3 is TGTGCCAGCAGTGAAGGGCTAGCGGGGGGACGCGGGACCCAGTACTTC. It translates to CASSEGLAGGRGTQYF.

The V call is TRBV15, the J call TRBJ2-5; TRBD1 agrees at 7 bases. The CDR3 totals 16 residues. The junction had 8 bases not matched to a gene; V was cut back by 0 bases and J by 4 bases. Looked up from germline, CDR1 is LNHNV and CDR2 is YYDKDF (reference sequence). The CDR3: CATSRDRDREGETQYF. The DNA for the CDR3 is TGTGCCACCAGCAGAGACAGAGACAGGGAAGGAGAGACCCAGTACTTC.

This chain's CDR3 is CASNLDTLNTEAFF. As DNA, the CDR3 is TGTGCCAGCAATCTGGACACCTTGAACACTGAAGCTTTCTTT. This sequence joins TRBV2 and TRBJ1-1, with D possibly being TRBD1 (5 bases). The length of the CDR3 is 14 residues. Trimming stripped 7 bases from V and 0 bases from J, with 12 bases between. The germline V gene has CDR1 SNHLY and CDR2 FYNNEI.

The CDR3 region is CASSPSGDRGQTQYF. Here the CDR3 DNA reads TGTGCCAGCAGCCCGTCGGGGGACAGGGGCCAGACCCAGTACTTC. The chain links TRBV5-4 to TRBJ2-5; 10 bases align to TRBD1. The length of the CDR3 is 15 residues. Looked up from germline, CDR1 is SGHNT and CDR2 is YYREEE (reference sequence). V lost 4 bases, J lost 6 bases, and 9 bases stayed unmatched.

This clone was seen a handful of times. At one end the junction does not follow the germline gene, possibly because of a read error. This chain connects TRBV5-6 to TRBJ1-2; D is perhaps TRBD1 (6 bases). The length of the CDR3 is 11 residues. Germline V gene lookup returns CDR1 SGHDT and CDR2 YYEEEE. The CDR3 here is CASSLGTPPLF. CDR3 DNA: TGTGCCAGCAGCCTCGGGACACCTCCTCTTTTC.

The chain carries TRBV5-4 and TRBJ2-5; D uncertain. Germline V gene sequence: CDR1 SGHNT, CDR2 YYREEE (reference sequence). The CDR3 length is 13 residues. With 3 bases removed from V and 5 bases from J, the gap between germline ends came to 11 bases. The chain's CDR3 is CASSSVARETQYF. The CDR3 DNA is TGTGCCAGCAGCTCCGTAGCTCGGGAGACCCAGTACTTC.

The V call is TRBV10-1, the J call TRBJ1-6; possible D gene TRBD1, 6 bases. This CDR3 spans 12 amino acids. Germline values: CDR1 WNHNN, CDR2 SYGVQD (reference sequence). V gave up 2 bases and J gave up 11 bases, with 7 bases separating them. DNA for the CDR3: TGCGCCAGCAGTGAGCAGGGGACACCCCTCCACTTT. Its protein is CASSEQGTPLHF.

A few counts support this clone. The V gene is TRBV5-6, the J gene TRBJ1-2; D is ambiguous. Germline values: CDR1 SGHDT, CDR2 YYEEEE. The V end lost 0 bases, the J end lost 8 bases, and 14 bases lay between the germline ends. The CDR3 contains 14 residues. Here the CDR3 DNA reads TGTGCCAGCAGCTTGGTGGCCGCTTTGAGGGGCTACACCTTC. Encoded protein: CASSLVAALRGYTF.

The chain recombines TRBV28 with TRBJ2-7; 11 nucleotides match TRBD1. Germline assignment: CDR1 MDHEN and CDR2 SYDVKM. The CDR3 runs 15 residues. Trimming at V came to 3 bases and at J to 7 bases, leaving 8 bases not matched to a gene. The CDR3, as DNA: TGTGCCAGCAGTTTGCGTCCGGGACAGGGGGGGGAGCAGTACTTC. Translating it yields CASSLRPGQGGEQYF.

This clone was seen a handful of times. The rearrangement uses TRBV5-1 and TRBJ1-2, with D possibly TRBD1 on 5 matching bases. Deletions cut 0 bases from V and 3 bases from J, with 6 bases between. Germline CDR1 and CDR2: SGHRS and YFSETQ. This CDR3 spans 13 amino acids. This chain's CDR3 is CASSLEGDYGYTF. The CDR3 bases are TGCGCCAGCAGCTTGGAAGGGGACTATGGCTACACCTTC.

V usage is TRBV19 and J usage is TRBJ1-3, with D possibly being TRBD1 (5 bases). V gave up 6 bases and J gave up 2 bases, with 14 bases separating them. The CDR3 is made up of 15 amino acids. CDR1 and CDR2 (germline): LNHDA, SQIVND (reference sequence). Here the CDR3 reads CASRTQGFAGNTIYF. CDR3 in DNA: TGTGCCAGTAGGACTCAGGGCTTCGCTGGAAACACCATATATTTT. The whole variable domain, remainder taken from reference TRBV19 and TRBJ1-3, is DGGITQSPKYLFRKEGQNVTLSCEQNLNHDAMYWYRQDPGQGLRLIYYSQIVNDFQKGDIAEGYSVSREKKESFPLTVTSAQKNPTAFYLCASRTQGFAGNTIYFGEGSWLTVV.

The genes are TRBV27 and TRBJ1-1; TRBD1 agrees at 7 bases. The length of the CDR3 is 13 residues. The V gene's germline CDR1 is MNHEY and CDR2 SMNVEV (reference sequence). The V gene end was trimmed by 5 bases and the J gene end by 10 bases; junction bases not matched to a gene: 10. The CDR3 DNA is TGTGCCAGCAGTCTTAACAACAGGGGTGCAGCTTTCTTT. Residues: CASSLNNRGAAFF.

This rearrangement joins TRBV6-5 to TRBJ2-5; 8 bases match TRBD1. The germline CDR1 and CDR2 sequences are MNHEY and SVGAGI. The CDR3 runs 14 residues. V lost 7 bases to trimming and J lost 1 base; unmatched junction nucleotides: 5. The CDR3 DNA reads TGTGCCAGCAAACAGGGGGGAACCCAAGAGACCCAGTACTTC. This gives the protein CASKQGGTQETQYF.

The rearrangement uses TRBV19 and TRBJ1-1; 7 nucleotides agree with TRBD1. Per the germline V gene, CDR1 is LNHDA and CDR2 is SQIVND (reference sequence). V was clipped by 9 bases and J by 5 bases; unmatched bases: 12. CDR3 length equals 14 residues. This CDR3 is CASLEGAGGTEAFF. In DNA, the CDR3 is TGTGCCAGCCTCGAGGGGGCAGGCGGTACTGAAGCTTTCTTT.

V usage is TRBV5-1 and J usage is TRBJ2-5; no clear D. Trimming cost V 4 bases and J 5 bases, with 9 bases left between them. CDR3 size: 12 residues. The germline V gene encodes CDR1 SGHRS and CDR2 YFSETQ. The CDR3 here is CASSVPEETQYF. The CDR3 DNA is TGCGCCAGCAGCGTCCCGGAGGAGACCCAGTACTTC.

The rearrangement links TRBV6-1 to TRBJ2-7; 13 bases are shared with TRBD2. CDR1 is MNHNS and CDR2 is SASEGT in the germline V gene. V lost 6 bases and J lost 3; bases outside the gene matches: 2. The CDR3 covers 14 residues. CDR3 protein: CASSRTSGSYEQYF. The CDR3 DNA reads TGTGCCAGCAGCCGGACTAGCGGGAGCTACGAGCAGTACTTC.

The V call is TRBV6-5, the J call TRBJ1-6, with 10 nucleotides matching TRBD1. Germline V gives CDR1 MNHEY, CDR2 SVGAGI. After removal of 8 bases from V and 8 bases from J, the junction contained 9 bases not matched to a gene. The CDR3 is made up of 15 amino acids. CDR3 region: CASGRGTGADSPLHF. The CDR3 bases are TGTGCCAGCGGGCGCGGGACAGGGGCGGATTCACCCCTCCACTTT.

V gene TRBV27 combines with J gene TRBJ1-6; no firm D call. There are 13 residues in the CDR3. The V end was cut by 5 bases, the J end by 7 bases, with 9 bases between. CDR1 and CDR2 (germline): MNHEY, SMNVEV (reference sequence). The DNA of the CDR3 is TGTGCCAGCAGTCGGACTTGGAATTCACCCCTCCACTTT. It yields the protein CASSRTWNSPLHF.

V is TRBV7-2 and J is TRBJ2-7, with 9 bases identical to TRBD2. The trim removed 5 bases at V and 2 bases at J, leaving 7 bases unmatched. The germline CDR1 and CDR2 sequences are SGHTA and FQGNSA. The CDR3 extends over 15 amino acids. CDR3 residues: CASSRAGGTTYEQYF. CDR3 in DNA: TGTGCCAGCAGCCGAGCGGGGGGCACGACCTACGAGCAGTACTTC.

This clone was observed a handful of times. The CDR3 nucleotides are TGTGCCAGCAGTCTACAGGGGGGCTCCTACAATGAGCAGTTCTTC. This encodes CASSLQGGSYNEQFF. The genes are TRBV7-9 and TRBJ2-1; 8 positions agree with TRBD1. V lost 6 bases, J lost 0 bases, and 4 bases stayed unmatched. The CDR3 runs 15 residues. Germline V lookup: CDR1 SEHNR, CDR2 FQNEAQ (reference sequence).

This chain joins TRBV9 and TRBJ2-7, with 8 positions matching TRBD1. CDR1 and CDR2 (germline): SGDLS, YYNGEE. Trimming cost V 4 bases and J 0 bases; bases outside gene matches: 9. The CDR3 has 16 residues. In DNA, the CDR3 is TGTGCCAGCAGCTTAAGATTAACAGGGGGCTCCTACGAGCAGTACTTC. This codes for CASSLRLTGGSYEQYF.

The chain carries TRBV2 and TRBJ1-1; 7 bases match TRBD1. The ends lost 6 bases at V and 0 bases at J; junction bases unmatched: 10. The germline V gene encodes CDR1 SNHLY and CDR2 FYNNEI. CDR3 length equals 16 residues. The CDR3 here is CASRFTGDAVNTEAFF. CDR3 sequence (DNA): TGTGCCAGCAGGTTTACAGGGGACGCGGTGAACACTGAAGCTTTCTTT.

The genes are TRBV15 and TRBJ1-5; 7 bases line up with TRBD1. Germline V gene sequence: CDR1 LNHNV, CDR2 YYDKDF (reference sequence). The CDR3 runs 14 residues. The V and J ends lost 0 bases and 15 bases, in that order; junction bases with no gene match: 11. The CDR3: CATSRDGGPGQRHF. Here the CDR3 DNA reads TGTGCCACCAGCAGAGATGGGGGCCCGGGACAGCGGCATTTT.

This rearrangement joins TRBV19 to TRBJ2-2; TRBD1 aligns across 9 bases. The junction had 6 bases not matched to a gene; V was cut back by 3 bases and J by 7 bases. CDR1 and CDR2 (germline): LNHDA, SQIVND (reference sequence). This CDR3 region has 15 residues. The CDR3 spells CASSIWTGEGGELFF. The DNA of the CDR3 is TGTGCCAGTAGTATTTGGACAGGGGAGGGCGGGGAGCTGTTTTTT.

The chain uses TRBV6-5 and TRBJ1-2; 7 nucleotides align to TRBD1. CDR3 length equals 16 residues. With 2 bases clipped from V and 6 bases from J, the junction kept 12 bases outside the gene matches. In germline, CDR1 is MNHEY, CDR2 SVGAGI. CDR3 residues: CASSYLVSDRAHGYTF. In DNA form, the CDR3 reads TGTGCCAGCAGTTACCTAGTGTCCGACAGGGCCCATGGCTACACCTTC.

The chain joins TRBV6-5 to TRBJ1-2, with D maybe TRBD1 (6 bases). The V gene lost 10 bases and the J gene lost 8 bases, with 17 bases spanning the gap. CDR1 and CDR2 (germline): MNHEY, SVGAGI. CDR3 length: 12 amino acids. CDR3 loop: CATWQGREGYTF. The CDR3 DNA follows: TGTGCCACCTGGCAGGGGCGCGAGGGCTACACCTTC.

The CDR3 reads CASSVSRAVVYNEQFF. The CDR3, as DNA: TGTGCCAGCAGCGTCTCCAGGGCGGTTGTCTACAATGAGCAGTTCTTC. The J gene is TRBJ2-1, the V gene TRBV13; perhaps TRBD1 as D (5 bases). Trimming took 5 bases from V and 3 from J, leaving 17 bases between them. The CDR3 covers 16 residues. From germline, CDR1 is PRHDT and CDR2 FYEKMQ (reference sequence).

The chain joins TRBV5-1 to TRBJ1-1, with D tentatively TRBD1 (5 bases). Deletions cut 4 bases from V and 0 bases from J, with 13 bases between. CDR3 length: 15 residues. Germline assignment: CDR1 SGHRS and CDR2 YFSETQ. The CDR3, as DNA: TGCGCCAGCAGCCCGGACGGGGGTCTGAACACTGAAGCTTTCTTT. Its translation is CASSPDGGLNTEAFF.